The 5 T cell receptor beta chains below come from one sample, sequenced in a study of blood T cell repertoires in COVID-19. Measured with immunoSEQ multiplex PCR; TCRdb has only the in-frame clones, and not every one. The sample shows about 310,000 clones, 89% of them seen only once. Sequencing was performed on PBMCs or T cells enriched from blood (not recorded which). These TCRs come from a woman in her twenties or thirties who had recovered from COVID-19.

A single count supports this clone. The genes are TRBV28 and TRBJ1-2, with D uncertain. Trimming took 6 bases from V and 6 from J, leaving 20 bases between them. Germline lookup yields CDR1 MDHEN and CDR2 SYDVKM. The CDR3 runs to 15 residues. The CDR3 loop reads CASRKPEVVLNGYTF. CDR3 nucleotide sequence: TGTGCCAGCAGAAAACCGGAGGTTGTTCTCAATGGCTACACCTTC.

The J gene is TRBJ2-7, the V gene TRBV4-1; D might be TRBD1 (6 bases). CDR3 length: 18 residues. The germline V gene has CDR1 MGHRA and CDR2 YSYEKL. Trimming took off 1 base at V and 1 base at J, with 20 bases between the two ends. The CDR3 loop is CASSQGRTSGAVSYEQYF. The CDR3 region has the DNA TGCGCCAGCAGCCAAGGAAGGACTTCAGGGGCGGTTTCCTACGAGCAGTACTTC.

J is TRBJ1-2 and V is TRBV19; D unclear. The V gene's germline CDR1 is LNHDA and CDR2 SQIVND (reference sequence). This CDR3 has 12 residues. V was cut by 3 bases and J by 4 bases, with 6 bases left in between. The chain's CDR3 is CASSIAGYGYTF. DNA of the CDR3: TGTGCCAGTAGTATCGCGGGCTATGGCTACACCTTC.

This chain uses TRBV5-1 with TRBJ2-5; D is unresolved. V lost 5 bases and J 0 bases, leaving 14 bases between the germline ends. Germline V gene lookup returns CDR1 SGHRS and CDR2 YFSETQ. This CDR3 is built from 15 residues. The CDR3 loop reads CASRTQLDHQETQYF. For the CDR3, the DNA is TGCGCCAGCAGGACTCAACTTGATCACCAAGAGACCCAGTACTTC.

The rearrangement joins TRBV5-8 to TRBJ2-5; no clear D gene. The CDR3 covers 12 residues. CDR1 is SGHTS and CDR2 is YDEGEE in the germline V gene. V was clipped by 4 bases and J by 2 bases, with 6 bases between them. CDR3 coding DNA: TGTGCCAGCAGCCCACAGCAAGAGACCCAGTACTTC. This translates into CASSPQQETQYF.